The entry that follows covers one TCR beta chain sequence. Which antigen it targets is not known. No base-level quality is on record; no much larger clone is a single base apart. TCR cDNA was synthesized by 5'RACE template switching, which introduced a universal primer site and unique molecular identifiers. Priming of cDNA synthesis was performed from both the TCR alpha and TCR beta constant segments. Two PCR steps were used to amplify libraries, with sample barcodes and sequencing adapters being added in the second step. Sequencing of libraries was done on Illumina HiSeq 2500 (2x100 bp) or NovaSeq (2x150 bp). The study's own analysis went as follows. MIGEC handled demultiplexing of reads and collapsing into UMI consensus sequences, while MiXCR performed V(D)J alignment. Clonotypes responding to the vaccine were identified with edgeR on replicate PBMC samples, with the criteria of FDR below 0.01 and a log2 fold change above 5 up to day 15. Each bulk clonotype received a CD4 or CD8 identity based on whether the sequenced CD4 or CD8 repertoire contained that clonotype at higher abundance. In-frame beta chains were kept once TCRdb had trimmed the public reads at Q25 with fastp and called clones with MiXCR. Each record represents a unique CDR3 protein, reported with the most common genes and DNA among its rows. TCRdb's processing, not the study's, gives the V and J calls here. For this sample there are roughly 250,000 distinct CDR3 sequences; over 10% appear just once. 0.4% to 0.55% of the sample goes to the ten largest clones.

CDR1 LGHDT and CDR2 YNNKEL are derived from the germline V gene (reference sequence). V was cut back by 7 bases and J by 3 bases, leaving a gap of 10 bases between them. Including cysteine and phenylalanine, the CDR3 has 13 amino acids. This entry keeps only the CDR3 DNA: 39 bases, framed from base 1. This sample is part of a study of T cells after yellow fever vaccination (dated by TCRdb to the late 2010s). About the full investigation: The SMART-Seq v4 Ultra Low Input RNA kit was used to prepare libraries from fractions with low cell numbers. To follow T-cell clones before and after both primary and booster YFV17D yellow fever vaccination, bulk TCR alpha and beta repertoires underwent longitudinal sequencing. Two healthy male donors, one aged 18 to 30 and one aged 30 to 40 years, made up the cohort. Blood was collected at multiple timepoints before and after primary and secondary immunization, and bulk PBMC replicates and cell subsets were isolated.

Explained via the paper, the treatment or condition label denotes: live attenuated yellow fever vaccine strain. PBMCs were isolated from peripheral blood using a standard Ficoll-Paque protocol. CD4 and CD8 T-cell fractions were isolated with Dynabeads CD4 and CD8 positive selection kits. RNA was extracted with TriZol from bulk PBMCs, CD4 and CD8 fractions, and dextramer-positive and dextramer-negative fractions. Points the paper makes about the study in general: A small share of clonotypes occurred in both CD4 and CD8 compartments, likely arising from convergent recombination. The secondary T-cell response was weaker than the primary response but faster, peaking on day 5 instead of day 15. Computational filtering was required because FACS-sorted repertoires could contain abundant contaminating clonotypes from the bulk population. Because only a couple of donors were included in the study, the extent to which the findings can be generalized is limited. Most clones expanded after primary vaccination (approximately 96% of CD4 and around 88% of CD8) were re-detected after the booster, suggesting that broad memory maintenance occurred.

Here the chain combines TRBV3-1 and TRBJ1-5; the D segment cannot be called with confidence. Sequencing was performed on CD4+ T cells sorted from PBMCs, taken 45 days after the yellow fever booster vaccination. This sequence originates from a man aged 25 to 45 who received the YFV17D yellow fever vaccine. The nucleotides read TGTGCCAGCAACCAGCAGCTCAATCAGCCCCAGCATTTT. Its protein reads: CASNQQLNQPQHF.